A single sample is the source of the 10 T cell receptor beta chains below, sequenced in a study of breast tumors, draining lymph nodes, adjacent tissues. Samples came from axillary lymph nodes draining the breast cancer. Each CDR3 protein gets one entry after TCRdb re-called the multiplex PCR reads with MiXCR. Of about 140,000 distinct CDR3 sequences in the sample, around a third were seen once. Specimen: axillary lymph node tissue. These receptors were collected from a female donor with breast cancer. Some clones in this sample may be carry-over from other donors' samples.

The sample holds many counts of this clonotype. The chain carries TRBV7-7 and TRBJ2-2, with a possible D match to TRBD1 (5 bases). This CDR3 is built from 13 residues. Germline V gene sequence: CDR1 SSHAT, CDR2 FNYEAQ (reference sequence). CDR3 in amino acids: CATKTENTGELFF. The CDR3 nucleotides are TGTGCTACCAAGACAGAAAACACCGGGGAGCTGTTTTTT.

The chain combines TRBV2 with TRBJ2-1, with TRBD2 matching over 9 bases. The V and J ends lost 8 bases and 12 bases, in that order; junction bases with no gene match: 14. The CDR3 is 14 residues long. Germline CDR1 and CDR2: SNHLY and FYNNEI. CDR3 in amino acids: CASQKRGAIDTQFF. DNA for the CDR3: TGTGCCAGCCAGAAGCGGGGGGCCATTGATACGCAGTTCTTC.

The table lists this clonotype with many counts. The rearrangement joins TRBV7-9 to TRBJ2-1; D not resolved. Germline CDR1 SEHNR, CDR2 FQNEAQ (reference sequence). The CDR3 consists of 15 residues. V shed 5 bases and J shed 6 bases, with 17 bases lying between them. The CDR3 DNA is TGTGCCAGCAGCGGCCCCCGTGCGGAAAGCAATGAGCAGTTCTTC. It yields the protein CASSGPRAESNEQFF.

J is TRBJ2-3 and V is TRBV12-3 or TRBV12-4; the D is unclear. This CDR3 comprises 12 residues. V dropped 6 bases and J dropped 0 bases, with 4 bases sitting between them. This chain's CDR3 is CASRDSTDTQYF. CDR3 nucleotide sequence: TGTGCCAGCAGGGACAGCACAGATACGCAGTATTTT.

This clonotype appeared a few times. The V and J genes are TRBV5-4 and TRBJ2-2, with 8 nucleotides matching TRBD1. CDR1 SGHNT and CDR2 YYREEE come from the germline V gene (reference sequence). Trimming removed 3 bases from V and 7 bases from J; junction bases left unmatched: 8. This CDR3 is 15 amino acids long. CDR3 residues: CASSSTGASIGELFF. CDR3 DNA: TGTGCCAGCAGCTCGACAGGGGCCTCTATCGGGGAGCTGTTTTTT.

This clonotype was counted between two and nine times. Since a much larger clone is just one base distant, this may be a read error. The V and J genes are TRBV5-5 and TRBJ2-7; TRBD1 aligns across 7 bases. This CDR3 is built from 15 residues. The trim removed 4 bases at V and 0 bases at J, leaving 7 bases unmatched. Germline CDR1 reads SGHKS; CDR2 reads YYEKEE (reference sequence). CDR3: CASSPGQPISYEQYF. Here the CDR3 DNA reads TGTGCCAGCAGCCCGGGACAGCCAATCTCCTACGAGCAGTACTTC. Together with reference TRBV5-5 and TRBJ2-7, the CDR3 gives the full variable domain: DAGVTQSPTHLIKTRGQQVTLRCSPISGHKSVSWYQQVLGQGPQFIFQYYEKEERGRGNFPDRFSARQFPNYSSELNVNALLLGDSALYLCASSPGQPISYEQYFGPGTRLTVT.

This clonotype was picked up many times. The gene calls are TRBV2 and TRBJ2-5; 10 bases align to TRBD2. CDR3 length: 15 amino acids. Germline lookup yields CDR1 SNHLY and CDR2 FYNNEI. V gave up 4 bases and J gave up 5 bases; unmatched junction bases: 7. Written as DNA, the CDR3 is TGTGCCAGCAGTGCGGTAGCGGGGGGTGGTGAGACCCAGTACTTC. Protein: CASSAVAGGGETQYF.

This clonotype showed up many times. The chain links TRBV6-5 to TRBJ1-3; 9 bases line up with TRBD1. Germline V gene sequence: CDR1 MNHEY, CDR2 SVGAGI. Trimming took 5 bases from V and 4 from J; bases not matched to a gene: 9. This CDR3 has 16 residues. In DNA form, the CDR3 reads TGTGCCAGCAGTGCGAACGGACAGGGGAGAGGAAACACCATATATTTT. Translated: CASSANGQGRGNTIYF.

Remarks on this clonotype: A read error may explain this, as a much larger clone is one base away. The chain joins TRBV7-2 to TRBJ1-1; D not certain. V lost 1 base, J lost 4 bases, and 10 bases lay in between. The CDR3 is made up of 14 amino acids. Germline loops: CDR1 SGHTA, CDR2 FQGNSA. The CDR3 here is CASSLEGTSTEAFF. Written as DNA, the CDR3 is TGTGCCAGCAGCTTAGAGGGCACGAGCACTGAAGCTTTCTTT.

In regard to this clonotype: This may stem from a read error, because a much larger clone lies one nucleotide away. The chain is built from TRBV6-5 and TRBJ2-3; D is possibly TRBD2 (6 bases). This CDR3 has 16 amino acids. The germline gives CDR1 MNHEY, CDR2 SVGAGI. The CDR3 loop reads CGSSYDPVAGSDTQYF. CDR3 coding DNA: TGTGGCAGCAGTTACGACCCCGTGGCGGGGTCAGATACGCAGTATTTT.